The 31 T cell receptor beta chains presented below share a single source sample, sequenced in a study of identical twins. Each CDR3 protein is one row after TCRdb ran MiXCR on the 5' RACE reads. The sample carries around 280,000 distinct CDR3 sequences, more than 6.5% recorded once. These data also featured in a second study, about yellow fever vaccine responses in identical twins.

The specimen sequenced was memory (CD45RO+) T cells sorted from blood. The receptors stem from a woman younger than 35 in good health.

The rearrangement links TRBV3-1 to TRBJ2-2; D is uncertain. There are 13 residues in the CDR3. Trimming removed 2 bases from V and 7 bases from J, with 8 bases in between. Germline loops: CDR1 LGHDT, CDR2 YNNKEL (reference sequence). The CDR3 sequence: CASSQSRYGELFF. For the CDR3, the DNA is TGTGCCAGCAGCCAATCCCGGTACGGGGAGCTGTTTTTT.

This clonotype has at least ten counts. This chain uses TRBV5-1 with TRBJ2-1; D gene ambiguous. CDR3 length: 15 amino acids. Trimming took 0 bases from V and 4 from J, leaving 11 bases between them. The germline CDR1 and CDR2 sequences are SGHRS and YFSETQ. The CDR3 DNA reads as TGCGCCAGCAGCTTGGAGGGCCTGGGGTACAATGAGCAGTTCTTC. Translating gives CASSLEGLGYNEQFF. Drawing the rest from reference TRBV5-1 and TRBJ2-1, the complete variable domain is KAGVTQTPRYLIKTRGQQVTLSCSPISGHRSVSWYQQTPGQGLQFLFEYFSETQRNKGNFPGRFSGRQFSNSRSEMNVSTLELGDSALYLCASSLEGLGYNEQFFGPGTRLTVL.

This clonotype was detected ten times or more. The V call is TRBV5-1, the J call TRBJ1-4, with 7 bases identical to TRBD1. The CDR3 length is 17 residues. CDR1 is SGHRS, CDR2 YFSETQ, per germline. The V gene end was trimmed by 0 bases and the J gene end by 3 bases; junction bases not matched to a gene: 8. CDR3 region: CASSLATLGTANEKLFF. CDR3 nucleotide sequence: TGCGCCAGCAGCTTGGCAACACTCGGGACAGCTAATGAAAAACTGTTTTTT.

This clonotype occurred many times. The V and J genes are TRBV3-1 and TRBJ2-5, with D perhaps TRBD1 or TRBD2 (6 bases each). The CDR3 has 12 residues. The germline CDR1 and CDR2 sequences are LGHDT and YNNKEL (reference sequence). V was cut by 10 bases and J by 5 bases, with 14 bases left in between. The chain's CDR3 is CATEGVGETQYF. CDR3 in DNA: TGTGCCACGGAGGGGGTCGGCGAGACCCAGTACTTC.

This clonotype was detected many times. The chain recombines TRBV20-1 with TRBJ2-4, with D hard to call. There are 11 residues in the CDR3. The germline gives CDR1 DFQATT, CDR2 SNEGSKA (reference sequence). V lost 7 bases and J lost 6, with 10 bases in between. Here the CDR3 DNA reads TGCAGTGGGACCGACGGAAACATTCAGTACTTC. Translation gives CSGTDGNIQYF.

This clonotype was detected many times. This chain joins TRBV12-3 or TRBV12-4 and TRBJ1-4, with 7 nucleotides matching TRBD1. CDR3 length equals 15 residues. After removal of 2 bases from V and 7 bases from J, the junction contained 7 bases not matched to a gene. Written as DNA, the CDR3 is TGTGCCAGCAGTTTAAACAGGGGAGGCGGTGAAAAACTGTTTTTT. This encodes CASSLNRGGGEKLFF.

J is TRBJ1-2 and V is TRBV24-1; D possibly corresponds to TRBD1 (5 bases). The CDR3 is made up of 14 amino acids. Between the trimmed V and J ends, which lost 1 base and 6 bases, there was a span of 11 bases. Per the germline V gene, CDR1 is KGHDR and CDR2 is SFDVKD. CDR3 sequence reads: CATSDFPEGNGYTF. CDR3 DNA: TGTGCCACCAGTGATTTCCCTGAGGGGAATGGCTACACCTTC.

This clonotype occurred many times. The genes are TRBV10-3 and TRBJ1-1; TRBD1 matches 7 bases. CDR1 ENHRY and CDR2 SYGVKD come from the germline V gene. This CDR3 spans 16 amino acids. V shed 0 bases, J shed 1 base, and the junction held 5 bases outside the gene matches. CDR3 sequence reads: CAISESTGLGNTEAFF. As DNA, the CDR3 is TGTGCCATCAGTGAGTCGACAGGGCTTGGGAACACTGAAGCTTTCTTT.

This clonotype has more than one count but fewer than ten. The chain is built from TRBV5-5 and TRBJ2-5; tentatively, D is TRBD1 or TRBD2 (5 bases each). This CDR3 has 13 residues. Trimming stripped 3 bases from V and 6 bases from J, with 12 bases between. The V gene's germline CDR1 is SGHKS and CDR2 YYEKEE (reference sequence). For the CDR3, the DNA is TGTGCCAGCAGCTCGCTGGGGGATCAGACCCAGTACTTC. It encodes CASSSLGDQTQYF.

This chain joins TRBV5-4 and TRBJ1-2, with a weak D call TRBD1 (6 bases). The CDR3 consists of 15 residues. Deletions cut 0 bases from V and 5 bases from J, with 14 bases between. The V gene's germline CDR1 is SGHNT and CDR2 YYREEE (reference sequence). The CDR3 region has the DNA TGTGCCAGCAGCTTGGACAGGGCGAAACGATATGGCTACACCTTC. It yields the protein CASSLDRAKRYGYTF.

This clonotype appeared a few times. The chain couples TRBV7-6 to TRBJ1-3; D not certain. Trimming cost V 4 bases and J 2 bases, with 6 bases left between them. Germline values: CDR1 SGHVS, CDR2 FNYEAQ. The CDR3 covers 13 residues. CDR3 coding DNA: TGTGCCAGCAGCTCCTTTCCTGGAAACACCATATATTTT. It specifies CASSSFPGNTIYF.

This clonotype was seen many times. The rearrangement joins TRBV10-3 to TRBJ1-1; tentatively, D is TRBD1 (5 bases). This CDR3 has 14 residues. Germline V gene lookup returns CDR1 ENHRY and CDR2 SYGVKD. Trimming removed 2 bases from V and 1 base from J, with 8 bases in between. The CDR3 is CAISEIGGNTEAFF. The CDR3 nucleotides are TGTGCCATCAGTGAGATCGGGGGGAACACTGAAGCTTTCTTT.

The table lists this clonotype with a few counts. V and J are TRBV19 and TRBJ1-4; D possibly corresponds to TRBD1 (5 bases). Trimming removed 5 bases from V and 3 bases from J, with 10 bases in between. CDR3 length: 14 amino acids. The V gene's germline CDR1 is LNHDA and CDR2 SQIVND (reference sequence). CDR3 amino acids: CASSRGSANEKLFF. The CDR3 coding sequence is TGTGCCAGTAGTCGGGGGTCGGCTAATGAAAAACTGTTTTTT.

This clonotype was counted between two and nine times. V gene TRBV20-1 combines with J gene TRBJ2-3; D is possibly TRBD2 (6 bases). V was clipped by 6 bases and J by 8 bases, with 9 bases between them. Germline V CDR1 and CDR2: DFQATT, SNEGSKA (reference sequence). This CDR3 comprises 10 residues. CDR3 bases: TGCAGTGCGGTGGAGGGTACGCAGTATTTT. Translation: CSAVEGTQYF.

This rearrangement joins TRBV5-1 to TRBJ2-5, with 8 nucleotides matching TRBD1. Germline trimming cut 4 bases from V and 5 bases from J; bases unmatched to any gene: 10. The CDR3 covers 15 residues. Per the germline V gene, CDR1 is SGHRS and CDR2 is YFSETQ. The CDR3 is CASSTQTGAGETQYF. As DNA, the CDR3 is TGCGCCAGCAGCACGCAGACAGGGGCAGGGGAGACCCAGTACTTC.

Many counts were recorded for this clonotype. The chain couples TRBV24-1 to TRBJ2-3, with D possibly matching TRBD2 (6 bases). Germline V CDR1 and CDR2: KGHDR, SFDVKD. Trimming stripped 4 bases from V and 0 bases from J, with 13 bases between. The length of the CDR3 is 16 residues. CDR3 bases: TGTGCCACCAGTGACTCGGGACTTCTAAGCACAGATACGCAGTATTTT. Translating gives CATSDSGLLSTDTQYF.

This chain joins TRBV7-2 and TRBJ1-2; no firm D call. In germline, CDR1 is SGHTA, CDR2 FQGNSA. CDR3 length: 14 amino acids. V dropped 1 base and J dropped 6 bases, with 12 bases sitting between them. The CDR3 region is CASSLGASSHGYTF. The CDR3 DNA follows: TGTGCCAGCAGCTTAGGGGCAAGTTCTCATGGCTACACCTTC.

Ten or more counts support this clonotype. The chain has TRBV12-3 or TRBV12-4 and TRBJ1-5; 7 bases align to TRBD1. The ends lost 8 bases at V and 2 bases at J; junction bases unmatched: 3. The CDR3 loop spans 13 amino acids. CDR3 region: CASLGQGNQPQHF. CDR3 DNA: TGTGCCAGCCTAGGACAGGGCAATCAGCCCCAGCATTTT.

The rearrangement uses TRBV19 and TRBJ2-1; 7 nucleotides match TRBD2. The germline V gene has CDR1 LNHDA and CDR2 SQIVND (reference sequence). V was clipped by 6 bases and J by 4 bases; unmatched bases: 12. The CDR3 has 16 residues. The CDR3 loop is CASSTTVGGIYNEQFF. DNA of the CDR3: TGTGCCAGTAGCACGACCGTCGGGGGGATTTACAATGAGCAGTTCTTC.

CDR3 in amino acids: CATTSGSEGNEQFF. In DNA, the CDR3 is TGTGCCACCACTAGCGGGAGTGAGGGGAATGAGCAGTTCTTC. V is TRBV24-1 and J is TRBJ2-1, with 10 nucleotides matching TRBD2. This CDR3 has 14 amino acids. Trimming cost V 8 bases and J 7 bases; bases outside gene matches: 7. Germline-derived CDR1 and CDR2 are KGHDR and SFDVKD.

This clonotype was seen a few times. This rearrangement joins TRBV20-1 to TRBJ1-1, with a tentative D call TRBD1 (6 bases). Germline V gene lookup returns CDR1 DFQATT and CDR2 SNEGSKA (reference sequence). The CDR3 has 14 amino acids. V lost 3 bases and J 1 base, leaving 12 bases between the germline ends. The CDR3: CSARKTGRNTEAFF. CDR3 bases: TGCAGTGCTAGGAAAACAGGGAGGAACACTGAAGCTTTCTTT.

This clonotype was seen a few times. This sequence joins TRBV15 and TRBJ1-6; 7 bases are shared with TRBD1. Germline V CDR1 and CDR2: LNHNV, YYDKDF (reference sequence). There are 18 residues in the CDR3. After removal of 0 bases from V and 7 bases from J, the junction contained 12 bases not matched to a gene. CDR3 bases: TGTGCCACCAGCAGAGATGAGGCAGGGGGTTTGAGGAATTCACCCCTCCACTTT. Amino acids: CATSRDEAGGLRNSPLHF.

A few counts support this clonotype. CDR3 protein: CSARIGSGGAYEQYV. DNA of the CDR3: TGCAGTGCTAGAATAGGTAGCGGGGGGGCCTACGAGCAGTACGTC. The rearrangement joins TRBV20-1 to TRBJ2-7; TRBD2 matches at 11 bases. V lost 2 bases, J lost 2 bases, and 5 bases stayed unmatched. CDR3 size: 15 residues. Germline CDR1 is DFQATT and CDR2 is SNEGSKA (reference sequence).

This clonotype was observed a handful of times. The CDR3 DNA reads TGTGCCAGCAGTTTACTAGCGGACACCGGGGAGCTGTTTTTT. Translating gives CASSLLADTGELFF. The chain links TRBV12-3 or TRBV12-4 to TRBJ2-2; 7 nucleotides match TRBD2. Unmatched junction bases numbered 0, after V lost 2 bases and J lost 3 bases. The CDR3 covers 14 residues.

This clonotype appeared many times. The chain uses TRBV5-1 and TRBJ2-7, with a tentative D call TRBD2 (5 bases). CDR1 is SGHRS and CDR2 is YFSETQ in the germline V gene. V lost 0 bases, J lost 9 bases, and 19 bases lay in between. This CDR3 region has 15 residues. This CDR3 is CASSLAASSNTGQYF. CDR3 bases: TGCGCCAGCAGCTTGGCGGCTAGCAGCAATACGGGGCAGTACTTC.

This clonotype was seen a handful of times. The gene calls are TRBV15 and TRBJ2-3; a possible D gene is TRBD2 (6 bases). Trimming stripped 3 bases from V and 0 bases from J, with 10 bases between. The CDR3 is 15 amino acids. Germline CDR1 is LNHNV and CDR2 is YYDKDF (reference sequence). The CDR3 DNA reads as TGTGCCACCAGCAGGTGGGGGGAGAGCACAGATACGCAGTATTTT. This translates into CATSRWGESTDTQYF.

The gene calls are TRBV3-1 and TRBJ1-3, with TRBD1 as a possible D gene (5 bases). The CDR3 covers 13 residues. The germline V gene has CDR1 LGHDT and CDR2 YNNKEL (reference sequence). V was clipped by 7 bases and J by 0 bases, with 7 bases between them. The CDR3 reads CASTGGSGNTIYF. The CDR3 region has the DNA TGTGCCAGCACCGGGGGCTCTGGAAACACCATATATTTT.

In its sample, this clonotype was seen many times. CDR3 amino acids: CASTDRGTGELFF. In nucleotides, the CDR3 is TGTGCCAGCACCGACAGGGGGACCGGGGAGCTGTTTTTT. This chain links TRBV6-6 with TRBJ2-2; 9 nucleotides align to TRBD1. The V gene's germline CDR1 is MNHNY and CDR2 SVGAGI (reference sequence). The CDR3 is made up of 13 amino acids. V shed 7 bases, J shed 5 bases, and the junction held 2 bases outside the gene matches.

The sample holds a few counts of this clonotype. The rearrangement links TRBV11-2 to TRBJ2-5; TRBD1 matches 9 bases. With 3 bases clipped from V and 3 bases from J, the junction kept 11 bases outside the gene matches. The CDR3 has 17 residues. Germline CDR1 is SGHAT and CDR2 is FQNNGV. The CDR3 spells CASSLRLVDRGEETQYF. The CDR3 DNA reads as TGTGCCAGCAGCTTGCGACTCGTGGACAGGGGAGAAGAGACCCAGTACTTC.

This clonotype has a count of ten or more. The gene calls are TRBV5-1 and TRBJ1-1, with D possibly TRBD1 on 5 matching bases. Germline V lookup: CDR1 SGHRS, CDR2 YFSETQ. The CDR3 length is 15 residues. V was cut by 0 bases and J by 1 base, with 10 bases left in between. CDR3 in amino acids: CASSLVGATNTEAFF. In DNA, the CDR3 is TGCGCCAGCAGCTTGGTAGGGGCCACGAACACTGAAGCTTTCTTT. The full variable domain, with the rest looked up from reference TRBV5-1 and TRBJ1-1, is KAGVTQTPRYLIKTRGQQVTLSCSPISGHRSVSWYQQTPGQGLQFLFEYFSETQRNKGNFPGRFSGRQFSNSRSEMNVSTLELGDSALYLCASSLVGATNTEAFFGQGTRLTVV.

This clonotype was detected ten times or more. The J gene is TRBJ2-3, the V gene TRBV5-1; 11 bases agree with TRBD2. The CDR3 is 17 amino acids. V lost 1 base and J lost 5; bases outside the gene matches: 9. CDR1 SGHRS and CDR2 YFSETQ come from the germline V gene. CDR3 sequence reads: CASSLRPSGGPQDTQYF. The DNA of the CDR3 is TGCGCCAGCAGCTTGCGTCCTAGCGGGGGGCCACAAGATACGCAGTATTTT.